These 21 T cell receptor beta chains share one sample of origin, sequenced in a study of cytomegalovirus exposure and HLA in healthy donors. Clones were read by immunoSEQ multiplex PCR, and TCRdb kept only the in-frame ones, dropping some. The sample holds 150,000 to 200,000 clones, roughly 85% seen once. Sequenced input: PBMCs. The receptors were gathered from a man aged 18 to 29 in good health and CMV-seropositive.

The CDR3 region is CASSLAQGRIYGYTF. As DNA, the CDR3 is TGTGCCAGCAGCTTAGCACAGGGGCGAATCTATGGCTACACCTTC. The chain carries TRBV7-9 and TRBJ1-2; the match to TRBD1 covers 7 bases. Trimming cost V 0 bases and J 4 bases; bases outside gene matches: 5. There are 15 residues in the CDR3. Per the germline V gene, CDR1 is SEHNR and CDR2 is FQNEAQ (reference sequence).

The V gene is TRBV9, the J gene TRBJ2-5, with TRBD2 identical over 13 bases. The CDR3 runs 16 residues. V trimming: 3 bases; J trimming: 7 bases; junction bases outside the gene matches: 9. Germline V gives CDR1 SGDLS, CDR2 YYNGEE. The CDR3 region is CASSGGTSGAMGTQYF. The CDR3 bases are TGTGCCAGCAGCGGAGGGACTAGCGGGGCCATGGGGACCCAGTACTTC.

The chain employs TRBV2 and TRBJ2-1; 13 bases agree with TRBD2. This CDR3 has 16 amino acids. The germline V gene encodes CDR1 SNHLY and CDR2 FYNNEI. Germline trimming cut 2 bases from V and 5 bases from J; bases unmatched to any gene: 3. The CDR3 loop reads CASSESGLAGHNEQFF. Here the CDR3 DNA reads TGTGCCAGCAGTGAATCGGGACTAGCGGGACACAATGAGCAGTTCTTC. The full variable domain, rest sourced from reference TRBV2 and TRBJ2-1, is EPEVTQTPSHQVTQMGQEVILRCVPISNHLYFYWYRQILGQKVEFLVSFYNNEISEKSEIFDDQFSVERPDGSNFTLKIRSTKLEDSAMYFCASSESGLAGHNEQFFGPGTRLTVL.

The V gene is TRBV18, the J gene TRBJ2-1; the match to TRBD2 covers 10 bases. V lost 5 bases to trimming and J lost 4 bases; unmatched junction nucleotides: 5. Germline V lookup: CDR1 KGHSH, CDR2 LQKENI. The length of the CDR3 is 15 residues. The CDR3 DNA reads TGTGCCAGCTCAAACGGACTAGCGGATTACAATGAGCAGTTCTTC. Amino acid sequence: CASSNGLADYNEQFF.

This clone was seen only a few times. The chain is built from TRBV11-2 and TRBJ1-6; maybe TRBD1 (6 bases). Trimming cost V 8 bases and J 8 bases, with 13 bases left between them. This CDR3 comprises 13 residues. Germline V gene data show CDR1 as SGHAT and CDR2 as FQNNGV. The CDR3 loop is CASRWSGDSPLHF. The CDR3 nucleotides are TGTGCCAGCCGTTGGTCAGGGGATTCACCCCTCCACTTT.

This clone was observed once. V usage is TRBV28 and J usage is TRBJ2-5; 9 nucleotides align to TRBD1. CDR1 and CDR2 from the germline V gene are MDHEN and SYDVKM. The V gene end was trimmed by 6 bases and the J gene end by 4 bases; junction bases not matched to a gene: 9. The CDR3 runs to 15 residues. CDR3 in DNA: TGTGCCAGCAGCCCACAGGGGGCAAGGGGAGAGACCCAGTACTTC. This codes for CASSPQGARGETQYF.

V usage is TRBV5-1 and J usage is TRBJ2-7; 8 nucleotides align to TRBD2. Looked up from germline, CDR1 is SGHRS and CDR2 is YFSETQ. The V segment lost 5 bases and the J segment 3 bases; nucleotides outside the gene matches: 4. The CDR3 loop spans 13 amino acids. CDR3 nucleotides: TGCGCCAGCAGACTAGCGGACTACTACGAGCAGTACTTC. Encoded protein: CASRLADYYEQYF.

J is TRBJ2-2 and V is TRBV7-3, with a weak D call TRBD2 (5 bases). This CDR3 spans 16 amino acids. Trimming left V 4 bases short and J 0 bases short, with 12 bases between. Germline V CDR1 and CDR2: SGHTA, FQGTGA. The CDR3 sequence is CASSSTRVSNTGELFF. The CDR3 region has the DNA TGTGCCAGCAGCTCTACTAGAGTTTCGAACACCGGGGAGCTGTTTTTT.

J is TRBJ2-3 and V is TRBV28; 11 bases are shared with TRBD2. The germline V gene encodes CDR1 MDHEN and CDR2 SYDVKM. CDR3 length: 16 residues. Trimming at V came to 3 bases and at J to 2 bases, leaving 4 bases not matched to a gene. The CDR3 bases are TGTGCCAGCAGTTTGTGGACTAGCGGGTACACAGATACGCAGTATTTT. As protein: CASSLWTSGYTDTQYF. Looking up the rest from reference TRBV28 and TRBJ2-3 gives the full variable domain: DVKVTQSSRYLVKRTGEKVFLECVQDMDHENMFWYRQDPGLGLRLIYFSYDVKMKEKGDIPEGYSVSREKKERFSLILESASTNQTSMYLCASSLWTSGYTDTQYFGPGTRLTVL.

The chain joins TRBV6-1 to TRBJ1-5; a possible D gene is TRBD1 (6 bases). Germline CDR1 MNHNS, CDR2 SASEGT. Trimming cost V 4 bases and J 8 bases, with 12 bases left between them. The CDR3 is made up of 13 amino acids. The chain's CDR3 is CASSVQGIEPQHF. CDR3 DNA sequence: TGTGCCAGCAGTGTACAGGGTATTGAGCCCCAGCATTTT.

V is TRBV7-9 and J is TRBJ2-1, with 7 bases fitting TRBD1. Germline V gene data show CDR1 as SEHNR and CDR2 as FQNEAQ (reference sequence). With 5 bases clipped from V and 8 bases from J, the junction kept 6 bases outside the gene matches. The CDR3 is made up of 13 amino acids. CDR3 nucleotides: TGTGCCAGCAGCCACAGGGGAGTCGATGAGCAGTTCTTC. Protein product: CASSHRGVDEQFF.

The chain couples TRBV4-1 to TRBJ2-2; TRBD2 matches at 13 bases. CDR1 is MGHRA and CDR2 is YSYEKL in the germline V gene. This CDR3 is 18 amino acids long. Germline trimming cut 3 bases from V and 4 bases from J; bases unmatched to any gene: 8. CDR3 DNA sequence: TGCGCCAGCAGCCACTCACTAGCGGGGGGGCCCGTCACCGGGGAGCTGTTTTTT. Its protein product is CASSHSLAGGPVTGELFF.

This sequence joins TRBV11-3 and TRBJ2-1, with 10 nucleotides matching TRBD2. With 1 base clipped from V and 3 bases from J, the junction kept 9 bases outside the gene matches. CDR1 SGHNT and CDR2 YENEEA come from the germline V gene. The CDR3 spans 18 residues. The CDR3 region has the DNA TGTGCCAGCAGCTTAGGGGCTAGCGGGAGATCCCACTACAATGAGCAGTTCTTC. Encoded protein: CASSLGASGRSHYNEQFF.

This clone has a single count. V usage is TRBV7-9 and J usage is TRBJ2-1; D is perhaps TRBD1 (5 bases). The CDR3 runs to 14 residues. Germline V gene data show CDR1 as SEHNR and CDR2 as FQNEAQ (reference sequence). The V end lost 2 bases, the J end lost 7 bases, and 12 bases lay between the germline ends. The CDR3 DNA reads TGTGCCAGCAGCTTATCCAGGGAAGGGAATGAGCAGTTCTTC. Residues: CASSLSREGNEQFF. Full variable domain (missing parts from reference TRBV7-9 and TRBJ2-1): DTGVSQNPRHKITKRGQNVTFRCDPISEHNRLYWYRQTLGQGPEFLTYFQNEAQLEKSRLLSDRFSAERPKGSFSTLEIQRTEQGDSAMYLCASSLSREGNEQFFGPGTRLTVL.

This chain connects TRBV7-9 to TRBJ2-1, with D tentatively TRBD2 (7 bases). Germline CDR1 SEHNR, CDR2 FQNEAQ (reference sequence). The germline V and J ends were trimmed by 5 bases and 7 bases, with 21 bases remaining between them. CDR3 length equals 16 residues. CDR3 nucleotides: TGTGCCAGCAGCCCGACGGGGGCGGGAGCGTGGAATGAGCAGTTCTTC. Translation gives CASSPTGAGAWNEQFF. Drawing the rest from reference TRBV7-9 and TRBJ2-1, the complete variable domain is DTGVSQNPRHKITKRGQNVTFRCDPISEHNRLYWYRQTLGQGPEFLTYFQNEAQLEKSRLLSDRFSAERPKGSFSTLEIQRTEQGDSAMYLCASSPTGAGAWNEQFFGPGTRLTVL.

The chain combines TRBV6-5 with TRBJ2-5, with 9 bases that match TRBD2. CDR3 length: 15 residues. Germline V lookup: CDR1 MNHEY, CDR2 SVGAGI. Unmatched junction bases numbered 12, after V lost 6 bases and J lost 7 bases. The CDR3 loop reads CASSPSAGGRGTQYF. The CDR3 DNA is TGTGCCAGCAGCCCCTCAGCGGGGGGACGTGGGACCCAGTACTTC.

The genes are TRBV7-2 and TRBJ1-2; D is ambiguous. Germline-derived CDR1 and CDR2 are SGHTA and FQGNSA. The germline V and J ends were trimmed by 1 base and 0 bases, with 12 bases remaining between them. The CDR3 extends over 16 amino acids. CDR3 residues: CASSLVLTAANYGYTF. CDR3 DNA sequence: TGTGCCAGCAGCTTAGTATTAACGGCGGCTAACTATGGCTACACCTTC. The entire variable domain, with the rest obtained from reference TRBV7-2 and TRBJ1-2, is as follows: GAGVSQSPSNKVTEKGKDVELRCDPISGHTALYWYRQSLGQGLEFLIYFQGNSAPDKSGLPSDRFSAERTGGSVSTLTIQRTQQEDSAVYLCASSLVLTAANYGYTFGSGTRLTVV.

The rearrangement uses TRBV6-1 and TRBJ1-1; D is possibly TRBD1 (5 bases). Trimming removed 1 base at V and 5 bases at J, with 11 bases between. The CDR3 totals 14 residues. Germline V lookup: CDR1 MNHNS, CDR2 SASEGT. CDR3 nucleotide sequence: TGTGCCAGCAGTGAAGGGGGGGGAGGGACTGAAGCTTTCTTT. The encoded protein is CASSEGGGGTEAFF.

The genes are TRBV10-3 and TRBJ2-1, with TRBD2 as a possible D gene (5 bases). The CDR3 length is 15 residues. From germline, CDR1 is ENHRY and CDR2 SYGVKD. V lost 0 bases and J 3 bases, leaving 9 bases between the germline ends. Written as DNA, the CDR3 is TGTGCCATCAGTGAGTCGGCGACTAACTACAATGAGCAGTTCTTC. It translates to CAISESATNYNEQFF.

The CDR3 protein is CASSVETSGNYEQYF. CDR3 DNA sequence: TGTGCCAGCAGCGTAGAGACTAGCGGCAATTACGAGCAGTACTTC. This chain uses TRBV9 with TRBJ2-7; 9 bases align to TRBD2. The CDR3 totals 15 residues. V trimming: 0 bases; J trimming: 4 bases; junction bases outside the gene matches: 5. Germline loops: CDR1 SGDLS, CDR2 YYNGEE.

The chain recombines TRBV11-2 with TRBJ2-6, with D maybe TRBD1 (5 bases). The CDR3 length is 18 residues. V was cut by 5 bases and J by 0 bases, with 17 bases left in between. Germline assignment: CDR1 SGHAT and CDR2 FQNNGV. CDR3 sequence reads: CASSEIRGQPSGANVLTF. The DNA for the CDR3 is TGTGCCAGCAGCGAAATTAGGGGCCAGCCCTCTGGGGCCAACGTCCTGACTTTC.